The 21 T cell receptor beta chains listed next were all sequenced from one sample in a study of cytomegalovirus exposure and HLA in healthy donors. 13 Jbeta primers and 60 Vbeta primers were used for the PCR. Sequencing used immunoSEQ multiplex PCR; TCRdb keeps in-frame clones, though not all of them. There are more than 100,000 clones in the sample; over 65% occur only once, and about 8.3% lies in the top ten. What was sequenced was PBMCs. The receptors were gathered from a middle-aged woman in good health and CMV-seropositive.

The gene calls are TRBV19 and TRBJ1-5; D unresolved. Germline V gene sequence: CDR1 LNHDA, CDR2 SQIVND (reference sequence). Trimming left V 0 bases short and J 1 base short, with 10 bases between. The CDR3 is 16 amino acids. The CDR3 DNA reads TGTGCCAGTAGTATAGATATTGGGAGCAGCAATCAGCCCCAGCATTTT. Protein sequence: CASSIDIGSSNQPQHF.

The V and J genes are TRBV29-1 and TRBJ1-1; D is perhaps TRBD1 (5 bases). V shed 3 bases and J shed 1 base, with 9 bases lying between them. CDR3 length: 13 residues. Germline V gene data show CDR1 as SQVTM and CDR2 as ANQGSEA. In nucleotides, the CDR3 is TGCAGCGTTGAGGGCGGACAGAACACTGAAGCTTTCTTT. Translation: CSVEGGQNTEAFF.

The chain links TRBV19 to TRBJ2-3, with a tentative D call TRBD2 (6 bases). CDR1 is LNHDA, CDR2 SQIVND, per germline (reference sequence). The CDR3 runs to 15 residues. V shed 1 base and J shed 5 bases, with 13 bases lying between them. In nucleotides, the CDR3 is TGTGCCAGTAGTATAGTGGGCGGGGTGAGAGATACGCAGTATTTT. It is translated as CASSIVGGVRDTQYF.

J is TRBJ1-1 and V is TRBV7-8; a weak D match, TRBD1 (5 bases). V was cut by 2 bases and J by 2 bases, with 9 bases left in between. Germline CDR1 SGHVS, CDR2 FQNEAQ. There are 14 residues in the CDR3. CDR3 DNA: TGTGCCAGCAGCTTAATTGACAGTAACACTGAAGCTTTCTTT. Its translation: CASSLIDSNTEAFF.

On this clone: At one end the junction does not follow the germline gene, possibly because of a read error. The V call is TRBV7-9, the J call TRBJ2-2; 7 bases fit TRBD2. The CDR3 loop spans 15 amino acids. Germline values: CDR1 SEHNR, CDR2 FQNEAQ (reference sequence). CDR3 in amino acids: CSSSLASSGGGELFF. The DNA for the CDR3 is TGTTCCAGCAGCTTAGCGTCTAGCGGTGGCGGGGAGCTGTTTTTT.

Concerning this clone: One junction end disagrees with the germline gene, perhaps due to a read error. The V and J genes are TRBV5-6 and TRBJ1-2, with 9 bases matching TRBD1. Germline loops: CDR1 SGHDT, CDR2 YYEEEE. The CDR3 loop spans 14 amino acids. The CDR3 nucleotides are TGTGCCAGCAGCTACGGGACAGGGAGGGATGGCTACCCCTTC. Translated, it gives CASSYGTGRDGYPF.

This clone was seen a few times. J is TRBJ1-2 and V is TRBV28; no clear D. The CDR3 covers 14 residues. The ends were cut back, 4 bases at V and 6 bases at J, with 15 bases in the middle. Per the germline V gene, CDR1 is MDHEN and CDR2 is SYDVKM. For the CDR3, the DNA is TGTGCCAGCAGTTGGGGAGAGGGTGGGAATGGCTACACCTTC. It codes for CASSWGEGGNGYTF.

The chain links TRBV12-5 to TRBJ1-4; no clear D. Germline lookup yields CDR1 LGHNT and CDR2 FRNRAP. The CDR3 is made up of 15 amino acids. Between the trimmed V and J ends, which lost 3 bases and 0 bases, there was a span of 8 bases. The CDR3 bases are TGTGCTAGTGGTTTTCGAACTGCAACTAATGAAAAACTGTTTTTT. It yields the protein CASGFRTATNEKLFF.

The count of this clone is one. The V and J genes are TRBV7-9 and TRBJ2-1, with 8 bases that match TRBD2. Germline CDR1 reads SEHNR; CDR2 reads FQNEAQ (reference sequence). V trimming: 3 bases; J trimming: 6 bases; junction bases outside the gene matches: 4. The CDR3 spans 14 residues. In nucleotides, the CDR3 is TGTGCCAGCAGCTTTCGGGAGGGCCCCAATGAGCAGTTCTTC. This encodes CASSFREGPNEQFF.

The chain joins TRBV14 to TRBJ1-5; TRBD1 matches at 9 bases. Germline loops: CDR1 SGHDN, CDR2 FVKESK. CDR3 length: 13 amino acids. With 5 bases clipped from V and 9 bases from J, the junction kept 5 bases outside the gene matches. The CDR3 loop reads CASSRGTGWPQHF. The CDR3 bases are TGTGCCAGCAGCAGAGGGACAGGGTGGCCCCAGCATTTT.

This clone was counted between two and nine times. The chain links TRBV15 to TRBJ2-5; 10 nucleotides match TRBD2. V dropped 0 bases and J dropped 5; count of bases not matched to a gene: 15. The length of the CDR3 is 19 residues. Per the germline V gene, CDR1 is LNHNV and CDR2 is YYDKDF (reference sequence). The CDR3 spells CATSRDGGSGRASRETQYF. The CDR3 DNA reads as TGTGCCACCAGCAGAGACGGGGGGAGCGGGAGGGCCTCTCGGGAGACCCAGTACTTC.

This clone was picked up a small number of times. The rearrangement links TRBV6-1 to TRBJ2-1; D remains unclear. Germline CDR1 reads MNHNS; CDR2 reads SASEGT. The CDR3 runs 14 residues. The V end was cut by 0 bases, the J end by 4 bases, with 7 bases between. As DNA, the CDR3 is TGTGCCAGCAGTGAAGCGAGCGATTACAATGAGCAGTTCTTC. This codes for CASSEASDYNEQFF.

The rearrangement joins TRBV13 to TRBJ1-1; D not certain. This CDR3 is 13 amino acids long. The germline V gene encodes CDR1 PRHDT and CDR2 FYEKMQ (reference sequence). V was trimmed by 1 base and J by 0 bases, leaving 3 bases between them. The CDR3 bases are TGTGCCAGCAGCTTAGACATGAACACTGAAGCTTTCTTT. Its translation: CASSLDMNTEAFF.

This clone was seen repeatedly, ten times or more. This chain joins TRBV6-4 and TRBJ2-1; 12 positions match TRBD2. J gave up 7 bases and V 4 bases, and 8 bases lay outside the gene matches. Per germline, CDR1 MRHNA and CDR2 SNTAGT. There are 16 residues in the CDR3. The DNA for the CDR3 is TGTGCCAGCAGTGTCTCCGGGACTAGCGGGCCTAATGAGCAGTTCTTC. It yields the protein CASSVSGTSGPNEQFF.

This clone was recorded a few times. This sequence joins TRBV5-1 and TRBJ1-2; 7 positions agree with TRBD1. V trimming: 4 bases; J trimming: 3 bases; junction bases outside the gene matches: 6. CDR3 length: 14 amino acids. Germline loops: CDR1 SGHRS, CDR2 YFSETQ. CDR3 loop: CASSTGQSDYGYTF. In DNA, the CDR3 is TGCGCCAGCAGCACGGGACAGTCGGACTATGGCTACACCTTC.

V usage is TRBV9 and J usage is TRBJ2-7; TRBD1 agrees at 7 bases. The V and J ends lost 0 bases and 0 bases, in that order; junction bases with no gene match: 3. Germline values: CDR1 SGDLS, CDR2 YYNGEE. This CDR3 spans 15 amino acids. Here the CDR3 reads CASSVAQGVSYEQYF. DNA of the CDR3: TGTGCCAGCAGCGTAGCCCAGGGGGTCTCCTACGAGCAGTACTTC.

This clone was observed a handful of times. V usage is TRBV6-1 and J usage is TRBJ2-7; 7 bases fit TRBD1. The CDR3 extends over 14 amino acids. With 6 bases clipped from V and 6 bases from J, the junction kept 11 bases outside the gene matches. Germline values: CDR1 MNHNS, CDR2 SASEGT. CDR3 in DNA: TGTGCCAGCAGCCCTCTCGGGACAGCGCTCGAGCAGTACTTC. Residues: CASSPLGTALEQYF.

V and J are TRBV6-1 and TRBJ1-2; TRBD1 might be the D (6 bases). Trimming removed 1 base at V and 5 bases at J, with 14 bases between. The CDR3 is 15 amino acids. The V gene's germline CDR1 is MNHNS and CDR2 SASEGT. Here the CDR3 reads CASSEGSTGSYGYTF. CDR3 in DNA: TGTGCCAGCAGTGAAGGCTCCACAGGGAGTTATGGCTACACCTTC.

The chain links TRBV30 to TRBJ2-1, with a weak D call TRBD1 (5 bases). The germline V gene encodes CDR1 GTSNPN and CDR2 SVGIG (reference sequence). The CDR3 is 14 residues long. The germline V and J ends were trimmed by 4 bases and 4 bases, with 14 bases remaining between them. Written as DNA, the CDR3 is TGTGCCTGGAATGGACACCCACTATACAATGAGCAGTTCTTC. Its protein product is CAWNGHPLYNEQFF.

The chain is built from TRBV5-1 and TRBJ2-7; 7 nucleotides align to TRBD2. The CDR3 loop spans 14 amino acids. J was trimmed by 5 bases and V by 4 bases; bases with no gene match: 9. CDR1 and CDR2 from the germline V gene are SGHRS and YFSETQ. The DNA for the CDR3 is TGCGCCAGCAGCCCCTTGGCGGGGGTGGACGAGCAGTACTTC. Amino acids: CASSPLAGVDEQYF.

In its sample, this clone was seen a few times. The chain recombines TRBV28 with TRBJ2-7; TRBD2 is a possible D gene (5 bases). This CDR3 region has 14 residues. The V end was cut by 8 bases, the J end by 5 bases, with 19 bases between. CDR1 is MDHEN and CDR2 is SYDVKM in the germline V gene. CDR3 protein: CASRVERSPHEQYF. The CDR3 region has the DNA TGTGCCAGCCGGGTCGAGCGGAGCCCCCACGAGCAGTACTTC.